This entry describes one TCR beta chain. Its specificity is not known. This sample is part of a study of T cell responses to AZD1222 COVID-19 vaccine. Overall study: Investigators merged groups given second doses at roughly 4 or roughly 12 weeks. Whole-study findings and limits: Donors were largely white British and mainly female; clonal diversity was possibly underestimated.

The repertoire was sequenced with immunoSEQ multiplex PCR; TCRdb's copy has only in-frame clones and lacks some. The sample has about 100,000 clones, roughly 87% seen once. The CDR3 covers 18 residues. Germline V CDR1 and CDR2: LNHDA, SQIVND (reference sequence). After removal of 5 bases from V and 3 bases from J, the junction contained 13 bases not matched to a gene. This TCR was sampled from an adult in good health. This chain links TRBV19 with TRBJ1-4; 9 nucleotides align to TRBD1. The specimen comprised peripheral blood, sampled on day 0 of AZD1222 vaccination. This chain's CDR3 is CASSAGTGGGSANEKLFF. CDR3 bases: TGTGCCAGTAGTGCCGGAACAGGGGGCGGTTCGGCTAATGAAAAACTGTTTTTT.